Below, 23 T cell receptor beta chains from the same sample are listed, as sequenced in a study of cytomegalovirus exposure and HLA in healthy donors. 60 Vbeta and 13 Jbeta primers were used in PCR. The protocol was immunoSEQ multiplex PCR, while the TCRdb copy is restricted to in-frame clones and leaves out a portion. The sample contains around 200,000 clones, 75% to 90% of which appear only once. Sequencing used PBMCs. The receptor set was obtained from a boy younger than 18 in good health and CMV-seronegative.

This chain joins TRBV18 and TRBJ2-7, with 11 bases fitting TRBD2. CDR1 is KGHSH, CDR2 LQKENI, per germline. This CDR3 is built from 16 residues. With V trimmed by 3 bases and J by 6 bases, 10 bases remained unmatched. For the CDR3, the DNA is TGTGCCAGCTCACCGGCTAGCGGGAGGTTGGAGGGCGAGCAGTACTTC. Encoded protein: CASSPASGRLEGEQYF.

The chain recombines TRBV5-1 with TRBJ2-5; 8 bases are a match to TRBD1. The DNA end lines up better with TRBJ2-7; the J call may be wrong. The CDR3 runs to 14 residues. In germline, CDR1 is SGHRS, CDR2 YFSETQ. The CDR3 DNA follows: TGCGCCAGCAGCCCAGGACAGGGCCCGTACGAGCAGTACTTC. As protein: CASSPGQGPYEQYF.

The chain recombines TRBV9 with TRBJ1-1, with TRBD1 as a possible D gene (6 bases). The CDR3 totals 14 residues. Per the germline V gene, CDR1 is SGDLS and CDR2 is YYNGEE. Trimming left V 4 bases short and J 0 bases short, with 10 bases between. For the CDR3, the DNA is TGTGCCAGCAGCACCACAGGGTTGAACACTGAAGCTTTCTTT. It yields the protein CASSTTGLNTEAFF.

This chain uses TRBV11-3 with TRBJ2-7; maybe TRBD2 (7 bases). The germline V and J ends were trimmed by 5 bases and 1 base, with 9 bases remaining between them. This CDR3 region has 13 residues. CDR1 and CDR2 (germline): SGHNT, YENEEA. The CDR3 loop reads CASSRGGSYEQYF. The DNA of the CDR3 is TGTGCCAGCAGCAGGGGGGGGTCCTACGAGCAGTACTTC.

Turning to this clone: At one of its ends the junction is not consistent with the germline gene, which may arise from a read error. The chain recombines TRBV9 with TRBJ2-2, with 7 bases matching TRBD2. The CDR3 length is 14 residues. The V gene's germline CDR1 is SGDLS and CDR2 YYNGEE. The CDR3 here is CASSAGGNAGELFF. CDR3 coding DNA: TGTGCCAGCAGCGCCGGGGGGAACGCCGGGGAGCTGTTTTTT.

The chain joins TRBV18 to TRBJ2-3; D is ambiguous. This CDR3 has 14 amino acids. V was clipped by 2 bases and J by 0 bases, with 6 bases between them. Germline lookup yields CDR1 KGHSH and CDR2 LQKENI. The CDR3 protein is CASSPVTSTDTQYF. DNA of the CDR3: TGTGCCAGCTCACCAGTTACTAGCACAGATACGCAGTATTTT.

This clone has only one observation. The V and J genes are TRBV5-1 and TRBJ2-7; 14 bases fit TRBD2. This CDR3 comprises 15 residues. Germline V gene lookup returns CDR1 SGHRS and CDR2 YFSETQ. After removal of 5 bases from V and 2 bases from J, the junction contained 3 bases not matched to a gene. CDR3 amino acids: CASRPGLAGAYEQYF. As DNA, the CDR3 is TGCGCCAGCAGGCCGGGACTAGCGGGAGCCTACGAGCAGTACTTC. Filled out from reference TRBV5-1 and TRBJ2-7, the complete variable domain reads KAGVTQTPRYLIKTRGQQVTLSCSPISGHRSVSWYQQTPGQGLQFLFEYFSETQRNKGNFPGRFSGRQFSNSRSEMNVSTLELGDSALYLCASRPGLAGAYEQYFGPGTRLTVT.

This chain joins TRBV7-9 and TRBJ2-5, with a weak D call TRBD1 (6 bases). Germline values: CDR1 SEHNR, CDR2 FQNEAQ (reference sequence). Trimming cost V 5 bases and J 5 bases, with 15 bases left between them. The CDR3 loop spans 14 amino acids. The CDR3: CASSPPARGETQYF. CDR3 nucleotides: TGTGCCAGCAGCCCCCCGGCGAGGGGGGAGACCCAGTACTTC.

The chain carries TRBV28 and TRBJ2-7, with 7 bases that match TRBD2. V lost 1 base and J lost 3; bases outside the gene matches: 3. Germline lookup yields CDR1 MDHEN and CDR2 SYDVKM. CDR3 size: 14 residues. The chain's CDR3 is CASSLYLAVYEQYF. CDR3 in DNA: TGTGCCAGCAGTTTATATCTAGCGGTCTACGAGCAGTACTTC.

The genes are TRBV5-1 and TRBJ2-3, with unresolved D. The V end was cut by 2 bases, the J end by 4 bases, with 5 bases between. The CDR3 is made up of 12 amino acids. From germline, CDR1 is SGHRS and CDR2 YFSETQ. The CDR3 loop is CASSLSSDTQYF. The CDR3 DNA follows: TGCGCCAGCAGCTTATCTTCAGATACGCAGTATTTT.

V and J are TRBV5-8 and TRBJ2-7; weak D call: TRBD2 (6 bases). The CDR3 consists of 15 residues. V gave up 3 bases and J gave up 4 bases, with 17 bases separating them. The germline V gene has CDR1 SGHTS and CDR2 YDEGEE. CDR3 DNA sequence: TGTGCCAGCAGCTATGGTCCGGGACTGTTATACGAGCAGTACTTC. It yields the protein CASSYGPGLLYEQYF.

V gene TRBV7-3 combines with J gene TRBJ2-1, with 12 positions matching TRBD2. The V gene end was trimmed by 2 bases and the J gene end by 5 bases; junction bases not matched to a gene: 1. The CDR3 is 15 residues long. CDR1 and CDR2 (germline): SGHTA, FQGTGA. For the CDR3, the DNA is TGTGCCAGCAGCTTAGGACTAGCGGGAAACAATGAGCAGTTCTTC. It codes for CASSLGLAGNNEQFF.

This chain joins TRBV19 and TRBJ1-1; tentative D call: TRBD1 (5 bases). Trimming pared 7 bases from V and 6 bases from J, leaving 18 bases between. In germline, CDR1 is LNHDA, CDR2 SQIVND (reference sequence). The CDR3 totals 14 residues. In nucleotides, the CDR3 is TGTGCCAGTACCCCAAGCCCCACAGGAGCTGAAGCTTTCTTT. Translated: CASTPSPTGAEAFF.

This clone showed up just a few times. The chain employs TRBV7-3 and TRBJ2-3, with D possibly matching TRBD2 (6 bases). The CDR3 totals 15 residues. Trimming shortened V by 2 bases and J by 2 bases, and 11 bases separated the two germline ends. The germline V gene encodes CDR1 SGHTA and CDR2 FQGTGA. The CDR3 coding sequence is TGTGCCAGCAGCTTAGCCGGGAGAGACACAGATACGCAGTATTTT. Its translation is CASSLAGRDTDTQYF.

The rearrangement joins TRBV19 to TRBJ2-3; D call uncertain. CDR1 LNHDA and CDR2 SQIVND come from the germline V gene (reference sequence). This CDR3 comprises 13 residues. The V end was cut by 1 base, the J end by 3 bases, with 5 bases between. The CDR3 bases are TGTGCCAGTAGTATAGCAGAAACAGATACGCAGTATTTT. It specifies CASSIAETDTQYF.

The chain carries TRBV27 and TRBJ1-6; 10 bases align to TRBD1. With 6 bases clipped from V and 7 bases from J, the junction kept 3 bases outside the gene matches. The CDR3 is 14 residues long. Germline CDR1 MNHEY, CDR2 SMNVEV (reference sequence). CDR3 coding DNA: TGTGCCAGCAGACCGGACAGGGGGAATTCACCCCTCCACTTT. Translated, it gives CASRPDRGNSPLHF.

The chain carries TRBV19 and TRBJ1-2; TRBD1 matches 7 bases. This CDR3 is 16 amino acids long. Germline V gene sequence: CDR1 LNHDA, CDR2 SQIVND (reference sequence). The V gene end was trimmed by 8 bases and the J gene end by 8 bases; junction bases not matched to a gene: 20. The DNA of the CDR3 is TGTGCCAGTCGAAACCGACAGGGCCCTAAGGGGGAAGGCTACACCTTC. This gives the protein CASRNRQGPKGEGYTF.

The CDR3 spells CAWSPGTGLGYTF. The CDR3 DNA reads as TGTGCCTGGAGTCCCGGGACAGGTCTTGGCTACACCTTC. This sequence joins TRBV30 and TRBJ1-2; TRBD1 agrees at 8 bases. After removal of 2 bases from V and 7 bases from J, the junction contained 6 bases not matched to a gene. CDR3 length equals 13 residues. Per the germline V gene, CDR1 is GTSNPN and CDR2 is SVGIG (reference sequence).

This rearrangement joins TRBV7-2 to TRBJ2-1, with D possibly being TRBD2 (5 bases). Germline V gene data show CDR1 as SGHTA and CDR2 as FQGNSA. The CDR3 is made up of 17 amino acids. V lost 5 bases and J lost 0, with 17 bases in between. In DNA, the CDR3 is TGTGCCAGCAGCCGCGCGACCAGCGGCAGCTCCTACAATGAGCAGTTCTTC. Its translation: CASSRATSGSSYNEQFF. The whole variable domain, filled in from reference TRBV7-2 and TRBJ2-1, reads GAGVSQSPSNKVTEKGKDVELRCDPISGHTALYWYRQSLGQGLEFLIYFQGNSAPDKSGLPSDRFSAERTGGSVSTLTIQRTQQEDSAVYLCASSRATSGSSYNEQFFGPGTRLTVL.

The V call is TRBV5-6, the J call TRBJ1-1; no clear D. The CDR3 is 14 residues long. The V gene lost 2 bases and the J gene lost 2 bases, with 10 bases spanning the gap. Per germline, CDR1 SGHDT and CDR2 YYEEEE. The CDR3 sequence: CASSFLGLNTEAFF. CDR3 DNA sequence: TGTGCCAGCAGCTTTCTCGGACTCAACACTGAAGCTTTCTTT.

This clone was counted once. The chain combines TRBV6-6 with TRBJ1-5, with D tentatively TRBD1 (6 bases). V dropped 2 bases and J dropped 7 bases, with 15 bases sitting between them. CDR1 and CDR2 from the germline V gene are MNHNY and SVGAGI (reference sequence). The CDR3 has 15 residues. CDR3 sequence reads: CASSYTGTREQPQHF. For the CDR3, the DNA is TGTGCCAGCAGTTACACAGGGACAAGAGAGCAGCCCCAGCATTTT.

This clone was recorded only once. The chain uses TRBV19 and TRBJ2-7; D perhaps matches TRBD2 (5 bases). Germline assignment: CDR1 LNHDA and CDR2 SQIVND (reference sequence). The CDR3 is 15 residues long. Trimming took 6 bases from V and 3 from J, leaving 18 bases between them. The CDR3 sequence: CASRGSDGGYYEQYF. In DNA, the CDR3 is TGTGCCAGTAGAGGGAGTGATGGCGGATACTACGAGCAGTACTTC. Combining the CDR3 with reference TRBV19 and TRBJ2-7 gives the whole variable domain DGGITQSPKYLFRKEGQNVTLSCEQNLNHDAMYWYRQDPGQGLRLIYYSQIVNDFQKGDIAEGYSVSREKKESFPLTVTSAQKNPTAFYLCASRGSDGGYYEQYFGPGTRLTVT.

The chain is built from TRBV5-8 and TRBJ1-2; D may be TRBD1 (6 bases). The length of the CDR3 is 15 residues. V was trimmed by 0 bases and J by 7 bases, leaving 16 bases between them. Germline-derived CDR1 and CDR2 are SGHTS and YDEGEE. CDR3 protein: CASSLVRGAGTGYTF. The DNA for the CDR3 is TGTGCCAGCAGCTTGGTTCGGGGGGCAGGGACTGGCTACACCTTC. Full variable domain (missing parts from reference TRBV5-8 and TRBJ1-2): EAGVTQSPTHLIKTRGQQATLRCSPISGHTSVYWYQQALGLGLQFLLWYDEGEERNRGNFPPRFSGRQFPNYSSELNVNALELEDSALYLCASSLVRGAGTGYTFGSGTRLTVV.